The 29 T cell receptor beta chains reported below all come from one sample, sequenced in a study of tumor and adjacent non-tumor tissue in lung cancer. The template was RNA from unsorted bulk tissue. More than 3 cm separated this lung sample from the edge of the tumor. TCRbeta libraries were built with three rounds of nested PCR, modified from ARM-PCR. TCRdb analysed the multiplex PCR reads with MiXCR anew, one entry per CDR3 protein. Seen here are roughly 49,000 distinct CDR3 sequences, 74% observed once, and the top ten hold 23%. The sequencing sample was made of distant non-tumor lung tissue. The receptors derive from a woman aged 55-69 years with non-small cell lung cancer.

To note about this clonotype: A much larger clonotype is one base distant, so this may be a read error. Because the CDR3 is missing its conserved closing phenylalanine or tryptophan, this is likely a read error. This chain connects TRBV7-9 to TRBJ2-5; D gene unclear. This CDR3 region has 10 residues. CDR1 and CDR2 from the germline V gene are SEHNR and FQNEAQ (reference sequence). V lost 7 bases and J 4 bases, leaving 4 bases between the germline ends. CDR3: CASTGETQYY. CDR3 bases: TGTGCCAGCACCGGAGAGACCCAGTACTAC.

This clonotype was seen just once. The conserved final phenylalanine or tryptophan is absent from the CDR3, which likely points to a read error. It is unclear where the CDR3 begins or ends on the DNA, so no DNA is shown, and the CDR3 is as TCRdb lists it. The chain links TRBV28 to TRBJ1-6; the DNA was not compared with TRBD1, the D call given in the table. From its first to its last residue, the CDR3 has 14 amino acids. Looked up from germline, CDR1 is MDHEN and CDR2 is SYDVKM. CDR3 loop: CASSPQGEGSPFHL.

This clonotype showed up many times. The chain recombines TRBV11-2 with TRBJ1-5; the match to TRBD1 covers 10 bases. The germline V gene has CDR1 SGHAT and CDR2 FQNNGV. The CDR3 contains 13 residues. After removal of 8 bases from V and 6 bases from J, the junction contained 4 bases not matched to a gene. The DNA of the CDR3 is TGTGCCAGCTCCCGGGACAGGGGTCAGCCCCAGCATTTT. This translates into CASSRDRGQPQHF.

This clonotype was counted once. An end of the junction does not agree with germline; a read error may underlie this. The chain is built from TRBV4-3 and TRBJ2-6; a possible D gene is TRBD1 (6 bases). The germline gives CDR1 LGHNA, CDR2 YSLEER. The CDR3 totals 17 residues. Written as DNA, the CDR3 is TGCGCTAGCAGCCGAGGACAGAAGAGCTCAGGGGCCAACGTCCTGACTTTC. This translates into CASSRGQKSSGANVLTF.

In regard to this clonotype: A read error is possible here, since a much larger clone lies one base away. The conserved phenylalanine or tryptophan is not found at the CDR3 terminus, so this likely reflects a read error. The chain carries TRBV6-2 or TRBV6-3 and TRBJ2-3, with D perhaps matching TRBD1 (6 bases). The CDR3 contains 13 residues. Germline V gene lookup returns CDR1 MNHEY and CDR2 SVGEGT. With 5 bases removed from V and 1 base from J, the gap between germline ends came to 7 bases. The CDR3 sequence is CASSPGGTDTQYL. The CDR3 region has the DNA TGTGCCAGCAGTCCAGGGGGCACAGATACGCAGTATTTG.

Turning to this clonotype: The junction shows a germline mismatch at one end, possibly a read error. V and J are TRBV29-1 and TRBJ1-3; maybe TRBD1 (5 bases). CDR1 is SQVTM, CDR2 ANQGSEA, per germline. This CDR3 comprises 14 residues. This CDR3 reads CGVEAGMAGKTIYF. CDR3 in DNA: TGCGGCGTTGAGGCAGGGATGGCCGGAAAGACCATATATTTT.

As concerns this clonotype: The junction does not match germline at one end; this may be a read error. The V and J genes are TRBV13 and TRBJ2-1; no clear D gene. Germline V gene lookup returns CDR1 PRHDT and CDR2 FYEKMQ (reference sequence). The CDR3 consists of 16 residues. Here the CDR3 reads CASSLAEEPIYNKQFF. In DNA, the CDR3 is TGTGCCAGCAGCTTGGCCGAGGAGCCGATCTACAATAAGCAGTTCTTC.

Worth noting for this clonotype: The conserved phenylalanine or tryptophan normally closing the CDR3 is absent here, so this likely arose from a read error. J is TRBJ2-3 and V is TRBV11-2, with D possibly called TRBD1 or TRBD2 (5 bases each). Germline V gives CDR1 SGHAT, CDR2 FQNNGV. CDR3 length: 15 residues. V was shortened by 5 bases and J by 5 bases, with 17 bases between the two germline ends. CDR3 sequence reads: CASSATGTPVDTQYY. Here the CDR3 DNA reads TGTGCCAGCAGCGCCACCGGGACGCCCGTAGATACGCAGTATTAT.

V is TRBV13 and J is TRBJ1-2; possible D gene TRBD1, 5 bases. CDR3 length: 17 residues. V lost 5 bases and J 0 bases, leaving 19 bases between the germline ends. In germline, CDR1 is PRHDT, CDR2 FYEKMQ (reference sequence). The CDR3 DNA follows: TGTGCCAGCAGCACCGGGAGGGGCCAGGCGACTAACTATGGCTACACCTTC. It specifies CASSTGRGQATNYGYTF.

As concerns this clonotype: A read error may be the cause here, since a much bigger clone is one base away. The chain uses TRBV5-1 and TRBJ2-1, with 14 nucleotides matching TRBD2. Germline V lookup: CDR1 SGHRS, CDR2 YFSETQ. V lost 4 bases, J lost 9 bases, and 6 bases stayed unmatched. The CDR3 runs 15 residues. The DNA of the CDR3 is TGCGCCAGCAGCGCAGGGACTAGCGGGAGCGTTGAGCAGTTCTTC. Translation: CASSAGTSGSVEQFF.

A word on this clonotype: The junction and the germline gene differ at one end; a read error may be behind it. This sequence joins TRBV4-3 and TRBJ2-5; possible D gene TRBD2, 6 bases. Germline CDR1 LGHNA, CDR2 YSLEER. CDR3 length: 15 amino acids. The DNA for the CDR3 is TGCGCCAGCAGTAGACACCGGGACTCACAAGAGATCCAGTACTTC. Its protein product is CASSRHRDSQEIQYF.

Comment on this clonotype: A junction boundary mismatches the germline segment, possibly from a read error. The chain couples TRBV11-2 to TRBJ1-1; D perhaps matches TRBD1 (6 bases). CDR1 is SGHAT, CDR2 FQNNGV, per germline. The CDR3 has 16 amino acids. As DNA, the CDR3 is TGTGCCAGCAGACCCGGGGACATGGGCATGAACACTGAAACTTTCTTT. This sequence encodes CASRPGDMGMNTETFF.

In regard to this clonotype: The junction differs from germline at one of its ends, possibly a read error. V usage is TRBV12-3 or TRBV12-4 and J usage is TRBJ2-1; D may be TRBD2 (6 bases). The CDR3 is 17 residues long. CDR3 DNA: TGTACCAGCAGTTCGCCTGCCGTCACGGGGTCTAGCGATGAGCAGTTTTTC. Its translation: CTSSSPAVTGSSDEQFF.

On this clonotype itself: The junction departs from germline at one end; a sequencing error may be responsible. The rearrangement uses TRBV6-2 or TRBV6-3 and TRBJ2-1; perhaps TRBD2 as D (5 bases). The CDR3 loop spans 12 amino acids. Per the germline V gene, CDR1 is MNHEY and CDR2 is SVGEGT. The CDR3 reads CASSHNGLEQIF. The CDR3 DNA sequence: TGTGCCAGCAGTCATAATGGACTTGAGCAGATCTTC.

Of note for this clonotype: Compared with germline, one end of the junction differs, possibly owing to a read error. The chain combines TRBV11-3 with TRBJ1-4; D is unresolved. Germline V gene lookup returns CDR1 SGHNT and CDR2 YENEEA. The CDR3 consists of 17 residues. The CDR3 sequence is CASSFDSRDAANEKLFF. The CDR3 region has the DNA TGTGCCAGCAGCTTTGATAGCCGAGATGCAGCTAATGAAAAGCTGTTTTTT.

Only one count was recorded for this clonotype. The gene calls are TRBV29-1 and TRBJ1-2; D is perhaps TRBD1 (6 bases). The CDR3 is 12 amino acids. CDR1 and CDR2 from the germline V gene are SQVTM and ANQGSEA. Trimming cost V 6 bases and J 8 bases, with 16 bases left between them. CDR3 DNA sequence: TGCAGCGTCGGACGGGGGGCGCAGGGCTACACCTTC. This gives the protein CSVGRGAQGYTF.

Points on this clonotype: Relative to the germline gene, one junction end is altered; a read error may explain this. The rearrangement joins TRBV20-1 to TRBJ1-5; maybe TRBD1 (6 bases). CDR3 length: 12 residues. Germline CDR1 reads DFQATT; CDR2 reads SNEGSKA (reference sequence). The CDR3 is CSGGRRGQPKHF. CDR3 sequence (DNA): TGCAGTGGTGGCCGCAGGGGTCAGCCCAAGCATTTT.

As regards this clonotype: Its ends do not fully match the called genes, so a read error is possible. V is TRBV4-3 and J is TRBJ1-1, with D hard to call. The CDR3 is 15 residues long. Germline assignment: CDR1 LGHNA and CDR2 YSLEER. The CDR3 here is CASSQDWGVQAEAFF. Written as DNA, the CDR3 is TGCGCCAGCAGCCAAGACTGGGGTGTTCAAGCTGAAGCCTTCTTT.

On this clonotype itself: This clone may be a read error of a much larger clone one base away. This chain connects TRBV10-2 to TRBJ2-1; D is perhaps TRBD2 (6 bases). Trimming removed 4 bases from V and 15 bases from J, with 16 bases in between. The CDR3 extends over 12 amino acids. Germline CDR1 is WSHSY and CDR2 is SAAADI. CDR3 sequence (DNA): TGCGCCAGCAGTGGAATCTTCGCGGGGTGGTTCTTC. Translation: CASSGIFAGWFF.

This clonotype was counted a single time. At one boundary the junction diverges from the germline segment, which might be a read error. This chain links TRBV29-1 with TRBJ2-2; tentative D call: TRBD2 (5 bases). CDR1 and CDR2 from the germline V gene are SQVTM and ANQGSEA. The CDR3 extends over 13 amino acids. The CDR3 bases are TGCAGCGTTGATGGGCTGTACACCGGGAAGCTGTTTTTT. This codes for CSVDGLYTGKLFF.

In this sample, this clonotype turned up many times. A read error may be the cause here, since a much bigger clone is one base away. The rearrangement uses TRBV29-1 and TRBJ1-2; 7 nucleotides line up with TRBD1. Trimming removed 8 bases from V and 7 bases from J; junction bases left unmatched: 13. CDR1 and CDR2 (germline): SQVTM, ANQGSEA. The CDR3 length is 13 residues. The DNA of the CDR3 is TGCAGCTTCCGACAGGGCGAGGGCTTTGGCTACACCTTC. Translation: CSFRQGEGFGYTF.

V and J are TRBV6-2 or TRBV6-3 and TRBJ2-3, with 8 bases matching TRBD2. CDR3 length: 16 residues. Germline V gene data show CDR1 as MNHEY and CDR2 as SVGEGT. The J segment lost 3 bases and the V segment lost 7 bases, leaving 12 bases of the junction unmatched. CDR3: CASTCGTGGRTDTQYF. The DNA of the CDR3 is TGTGCCAGCACTTGCGGGACGGGGGGGAGAACAGATACGCAGTATTTT.

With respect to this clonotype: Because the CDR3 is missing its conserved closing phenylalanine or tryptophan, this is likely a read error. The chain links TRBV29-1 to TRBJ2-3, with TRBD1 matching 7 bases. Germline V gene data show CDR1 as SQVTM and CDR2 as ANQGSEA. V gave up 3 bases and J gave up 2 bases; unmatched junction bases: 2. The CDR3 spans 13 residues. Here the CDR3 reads CSVETGNTDTQYL. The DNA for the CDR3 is TGCAGCGTTGAGACAGGGAACACAGATACGCAGTATCTT.

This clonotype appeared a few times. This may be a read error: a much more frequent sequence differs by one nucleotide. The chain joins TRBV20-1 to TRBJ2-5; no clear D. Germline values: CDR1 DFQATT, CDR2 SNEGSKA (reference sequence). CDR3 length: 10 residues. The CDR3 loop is CSAGQETHYF. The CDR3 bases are TGCAGTGCTGGCCAAGAGACCCACTACTTC.

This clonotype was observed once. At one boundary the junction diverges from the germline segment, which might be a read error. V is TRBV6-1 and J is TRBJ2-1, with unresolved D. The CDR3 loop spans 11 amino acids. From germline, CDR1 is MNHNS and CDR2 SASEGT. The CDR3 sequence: CAGSEISGQFF. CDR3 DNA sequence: TGTGCCGGCAGTGAGATCAGTGGGCAGTTCTTC.

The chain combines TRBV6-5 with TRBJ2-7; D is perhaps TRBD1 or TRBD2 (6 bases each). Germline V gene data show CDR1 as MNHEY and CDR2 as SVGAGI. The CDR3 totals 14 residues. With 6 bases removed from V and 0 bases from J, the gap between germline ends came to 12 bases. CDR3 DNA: TGTGCCAGCAGGGGGGGACAACACTCCTACGAGCAGTACTTC. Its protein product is CASRGGQHSYEQYF.

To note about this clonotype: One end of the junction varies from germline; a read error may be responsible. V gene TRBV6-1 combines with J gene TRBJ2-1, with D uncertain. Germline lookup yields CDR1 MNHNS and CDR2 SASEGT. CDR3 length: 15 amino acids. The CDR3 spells CASSSQDPGRNEQLF. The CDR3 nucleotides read TGCGCCAGCAGCAGTCAGGACCCCGGACGCAATGAGCAGTTGTTC.

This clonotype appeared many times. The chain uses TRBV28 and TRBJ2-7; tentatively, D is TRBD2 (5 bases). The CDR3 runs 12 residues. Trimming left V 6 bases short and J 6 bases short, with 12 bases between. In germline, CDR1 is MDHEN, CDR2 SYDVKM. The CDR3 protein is CASRRSGIEQYF. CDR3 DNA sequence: TGTGCCAGCAGAAGGTCGGGGATCGAGCAGTACTTC. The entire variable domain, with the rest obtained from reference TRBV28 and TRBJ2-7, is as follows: DVKVTQSSRYLVKRTGEKVFLECVQDMDHENMFWYRQDPGLGLRLIYFSYDVKMKEKGDIPEGYSVSREKKERFSLILESASTNQTSMYLCASRRSGIEQYFGPGTRLTVT.

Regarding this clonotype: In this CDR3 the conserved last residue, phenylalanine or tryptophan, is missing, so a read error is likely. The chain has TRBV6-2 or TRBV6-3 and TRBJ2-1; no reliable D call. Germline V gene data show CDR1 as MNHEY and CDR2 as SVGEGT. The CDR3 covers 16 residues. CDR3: CASSYSSTVPYNGQFL. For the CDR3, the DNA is TGTGCCAGCAGTTACTCGTCCACGGTACCCTACAATGGGCAGTTCTTA.